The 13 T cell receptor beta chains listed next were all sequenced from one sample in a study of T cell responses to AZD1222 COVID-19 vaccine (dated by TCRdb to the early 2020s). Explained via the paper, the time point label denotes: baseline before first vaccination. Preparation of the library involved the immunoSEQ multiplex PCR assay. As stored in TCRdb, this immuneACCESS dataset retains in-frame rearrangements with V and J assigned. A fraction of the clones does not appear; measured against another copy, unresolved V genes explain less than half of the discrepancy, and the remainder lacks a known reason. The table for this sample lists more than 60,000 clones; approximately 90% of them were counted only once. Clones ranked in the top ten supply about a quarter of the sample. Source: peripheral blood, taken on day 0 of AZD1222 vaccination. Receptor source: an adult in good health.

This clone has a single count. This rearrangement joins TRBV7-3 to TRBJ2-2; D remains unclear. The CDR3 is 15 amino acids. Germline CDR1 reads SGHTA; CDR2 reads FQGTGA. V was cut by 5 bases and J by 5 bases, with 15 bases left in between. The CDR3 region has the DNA TGTGCCAGCAGCCCGGCCCCGAGACGGACCGGGGAGCTGTTTTTT. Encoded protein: CASSPAPRRTGELFF.

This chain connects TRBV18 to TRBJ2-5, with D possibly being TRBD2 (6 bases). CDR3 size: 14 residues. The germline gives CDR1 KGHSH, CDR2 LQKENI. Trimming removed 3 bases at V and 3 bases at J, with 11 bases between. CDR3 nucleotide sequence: TGTGCCAGCTCACCCTGGACGGGAGAAGAGACCCAGTACTTC. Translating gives CASSPWTGEETQYF.

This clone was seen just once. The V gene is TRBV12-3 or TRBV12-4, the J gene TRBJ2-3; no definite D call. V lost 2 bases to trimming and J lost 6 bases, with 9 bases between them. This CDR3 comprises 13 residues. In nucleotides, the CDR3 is TGTGCCAGCAGTTTACTGCCGTCGGATACGCAGTATTTT. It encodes CASSLLPSDTQYF.

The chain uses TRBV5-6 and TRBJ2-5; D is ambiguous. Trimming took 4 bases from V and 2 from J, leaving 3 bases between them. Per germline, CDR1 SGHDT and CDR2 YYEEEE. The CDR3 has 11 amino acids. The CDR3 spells CASSIQETQYF. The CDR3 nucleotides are TGTGCCAGCAGCATTCAAGAGACCCAGTACTTC.

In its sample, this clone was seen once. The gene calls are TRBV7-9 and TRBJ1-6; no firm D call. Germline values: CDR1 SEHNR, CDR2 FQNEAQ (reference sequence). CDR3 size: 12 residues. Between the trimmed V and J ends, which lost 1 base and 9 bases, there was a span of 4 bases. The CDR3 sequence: CASSLEGSPLHF. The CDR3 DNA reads TGTGCCAGCAGCTTAGAGGGTTCACCCCTCCACTTT.

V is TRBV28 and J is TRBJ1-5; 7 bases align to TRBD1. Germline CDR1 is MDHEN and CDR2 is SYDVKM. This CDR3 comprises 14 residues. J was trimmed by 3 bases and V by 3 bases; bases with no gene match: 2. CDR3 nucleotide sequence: TGTGCCAGCAGTTTTGGACAGGACAATCAGCCCCAGCATTTT. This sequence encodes CASSFGQDNQPQHF.

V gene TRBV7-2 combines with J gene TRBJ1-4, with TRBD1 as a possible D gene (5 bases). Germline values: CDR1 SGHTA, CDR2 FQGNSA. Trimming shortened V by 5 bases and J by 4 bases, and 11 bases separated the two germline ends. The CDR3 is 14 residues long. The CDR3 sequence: CASSLGRSNEKLFF. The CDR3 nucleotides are TGTGCCAGCAGCCTGGGACGGAGTAATGAAAAACTGTTTTTT.

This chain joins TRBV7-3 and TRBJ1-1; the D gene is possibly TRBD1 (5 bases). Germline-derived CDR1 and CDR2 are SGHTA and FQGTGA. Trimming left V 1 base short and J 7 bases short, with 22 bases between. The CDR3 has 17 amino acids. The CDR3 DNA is TGTGCCAGCAGCTTAAGGCCCCCGGGACCCGGGTACGATGAAGCTTTCTTT. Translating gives CASSLRPPGPGYDEAFF.

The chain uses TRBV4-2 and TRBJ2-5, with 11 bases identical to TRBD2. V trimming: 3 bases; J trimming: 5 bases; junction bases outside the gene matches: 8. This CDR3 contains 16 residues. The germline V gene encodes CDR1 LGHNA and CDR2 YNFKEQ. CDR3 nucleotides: TGTGCCAGCAGCCAGGACGTAGCGGGAGGGGAGGAGACCCAGTACTTC. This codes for CASSQDVAGGEETQYF.

CDR3 sequence (DNA): TGTGCCAGCAGTGAGACAGGGGAGGCCTATGGCTACACCTTC. Its protein product is CASSETGEAYGYTF. V is TRBV6-4 and J is TRBJ1-2, with 8 bases lining up with TRBD1. Looked up from germline, CDR1 is MRHNA and CDR2 is SNTAGT. The length of the CDR3 is 14 residues. The ends lost 3 bases at V and 4 bases at J; junction bases unmatched: 4.

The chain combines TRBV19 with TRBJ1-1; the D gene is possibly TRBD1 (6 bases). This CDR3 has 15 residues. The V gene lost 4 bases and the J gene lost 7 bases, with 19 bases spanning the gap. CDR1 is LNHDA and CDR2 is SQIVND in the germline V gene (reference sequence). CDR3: CASSNGLKGGSEAFF. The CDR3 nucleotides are TGTGCCAGTAGTAACGGACTGAAGGGGGGCAGTGAAGCTTTCTTT.

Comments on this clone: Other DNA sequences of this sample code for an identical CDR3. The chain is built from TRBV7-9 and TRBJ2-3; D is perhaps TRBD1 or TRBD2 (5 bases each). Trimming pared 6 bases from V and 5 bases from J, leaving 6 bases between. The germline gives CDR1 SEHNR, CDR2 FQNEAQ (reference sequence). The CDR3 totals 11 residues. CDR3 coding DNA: TGTGCCAGCAGGAGGGGAGATACGCAGTATTTT. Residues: CASRRGDTQYF.

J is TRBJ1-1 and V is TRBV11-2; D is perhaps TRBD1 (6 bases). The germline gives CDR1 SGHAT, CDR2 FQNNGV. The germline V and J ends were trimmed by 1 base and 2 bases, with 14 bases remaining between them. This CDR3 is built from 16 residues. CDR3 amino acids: CASSLGRGRGNTEAFF. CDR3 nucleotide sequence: TGTGCCAGCAGCTTAGGGCGCGGCAGGGGAAACACTGAAGCTTTCTTT. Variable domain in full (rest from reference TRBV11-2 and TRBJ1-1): EAGVAQSPRYKIIEKRQSVAFWCNPISGHATLYWYQQILGQGPKLLIQFQNNGVVDDSQLPKDRFSAERLKGVDSTLKIQPAKLEDSAVYLCASSLGRGRGNTEAFFGQGTRLTVV.